This TCR beta chain was documented in a study of shared clonotypes between healthy human individuals. Study background: CD8 memory received one plate per donor, CD8 naive two, CD4 memory three and CD4 naive three. Study-wide points: Estimated clonotype richness was generally higher in naive than memory subsets.

How the authors handled the data: In the immunoSEQ data, sequences were junction-only and lacked quality scores, so filtering differed. Assay used: immunoSEQ multiplex PCR; TCRdb lists only in-frame clones, some missing. The V and J calls and clone size were taken over from that table, and D and trimming were inferred from the DNA. The table lists 2 million to 2.5 million clones, almost 96% of them singletons, with around 0.13% in the top ten. The CDR3 totals 13 residues. Trimming took off 4 bases at V and 5 bases at J, with 9 bases between the two ends. The germline V gene encodes CDR1 SEHNR and CDR2 FQNEAQ (reference sequence). On this clone itself: As yet, its antigen is unknown.

CD4+ cell separation produced CD45RA+ naive and CD45RA-negative memory subsets. The gene calls are TRBV7-9 and TRBJ2-4, with no clear D. This clonotype was sampled from a man between 18 and 29 years old in good health. Sample: naive CD4+ T cells sorted from blood. Subset noted: CD45RA+ positively selected. CDR3 protein: CASSSPRENIQYF. CDR3 DNA: TGTGCCAGCAGCTCCCCAAGGGAAAACATTCAGTACTTC.